The clone carrying this T cell receptor (beta chain) was detected once. The antigen is not known. Then a second PCR, running roughly 7 to 11 cycles, was carried out with a sample-barcoded 5' primer and a J-beta primer mix. TCRdb reprocessed the 5' RACE reads via MiXCR and lists one record per CDR3 protein. The sample includes over 950,000 distinct CDR3 sequences, just over 50% seen only once; the top ten take about a fifth. The sample is drawn from a study of blood T cells in healthy people across ages. Study information: About one barcoded beta molecule per two T cells was the capture yield of template switching. Study observations and caveats: Researchers deemed the diversity estimates from one million T cells underestimates. Unknown donor CMV status possibly confounded expanded clonotype changes.

CDR1 is MDHEN and CDR2 is SYDVKM in the germline V gene. CDR3 length equals 13 residues. V was clipped by 2 bases and J by 2 bases, with 5 bases between them. The origin of this receptor is a woman aged 55-69 years in good health. The chain is built from TRBV28 and TRBJ2-3; the D is unclear. Source material: blood. CDR3 residues: CASSLIYTDTQYF. The CDR3 DNA reads TGTGCCAGCAGTTTAATTTACACAGATACGCAGTATTTT.